This is a list of T cell receptor beta chains from one sample in a study of cytomegalovirus exposure and HLA in healthy donors. TCRdb's table, derived via immunoSEQ multiplex PCR, lists solely in-frame clones and lacks some. The data show 100,000 or so clones, with 60% to 85% seen just once and 6.5% to 9.5% held by the top ten. The sample comprised PBMCs. The receptors here all came from a woman aged 40 to 50 in good health and CMV-seropositive. The CDR3 runs from the conserved cysteine through the conserved F or W.

V: TRBV4-1; length: 17; CDR3: CASSQLWAGKGNQPQHF
V: TRBV5-1; length: 11; CDR3: CASSEYNEQFF
V: TRBV5-1; length: 15; CDR3: CASSLGDRSSYEQYF
V: TRBV15; length: 18; CDR3: CATSRAPLLAGSYNEQFF
V: TRBV9; length: 16; CDR3: CASSVEASGGTDTQYF
V: TRBV29-1; length: 14; CDR3: CSADGTSKDNEQFF
V: TRBV2; length: 15; CDR3: CASRRGLAERNEQFF
V: TRBV5-1; length: 15; CDR3: CASSLEGGSGTEAFF
V: TRBV4-1; length: 14; CDR3: CASSQDRLAREQYF
V: TRBV28; length: 15; CDR3: CASSFQGGREETQYF
V: TRBV9; length: 15; CDR3: CASSVEGTGGPEAFF
V: TRBV6-1; length: 16; CDR3: CASSEGAVLAEYEQYF
V: TRBV5-1; length: 12; CDR3: CASSFGTDTQYF
V: TRBV5-1; length: 16; CDR3: CASTHPGGAGGDTQYF
V: TRBV4-3; length: 15; CDR3: CASSPLISEDTEAFF
V: TRBV19; length: 13; CDR3: CASSGLVNQPQHF
V: TRBV7-9; length: 15; CDR3: CSSRFLAGEDNEQFF
V: TRBV28; length: 16; CDR3: CASSLPDRGGHYEQYF
V: TRBV7-6; length: 14; CDR3: CASSLGGGYNEQFF
V: TRBV27; length: 14; CDR3: CASGRTGGSSAQHF
V: TRBV18; length: 12; CDR3: CASSPSKETQYF
V: TRBV15; length: 13; CDR3: CATSRRTGGEAFF
V: TRBV5-1; length: 16; CDR3: CASSLMTSGEADTQYF
V: TRBV7-9; length: 17; CDR3: CASSSQTGGSKGTEAFF
V: TRBV5-5; length: 15; CDR3: CASSSQGDSNQPQHF
V: TRBV7-2; length: 17; CDR3: CASSLAGGGSRRETQYF
V: TRBV6-5; length: 14; CDR3: CAIQSGQGALGYTF
V: TRBV7-2; length: 17; CDR3: CASSFPGGQKNTGELFF
V: TRBV7-8; length: 16; CDR3: CASSLGGGGSEYGYTF
V: TRBV7-9; length: 14; CDR3: CASSFDRTGGGYTF
V: TRBV11-3; length: 16; CDR3: CASSIRPSYKTDTQYF
V: TRBV5-1; length: 14; CDR3: CASSSTGSSYGYTF
V: TRBV28; length: 14; CDR3: CASSLGQITDTQYF
V: TRBV19; length: 18; CDR3: CASSKYDGGDSRGYEQYF
V: TRBV5-4; length: 14; CDR3: CASTRTENTDTQYF
V: TRBV6-1; length: 14; CDR3: CASREVGRGTEAFF
V: TRBV15; length: 14; CDR3: CATSREGLHNEQFF
V: TRBV19; length: 13; CDR3: CASNGGWNYGYTF
V: TRBV6-6; length: 14; CDR3: CASSYGGVRDEQYF
V: TRBV5-1; length: 14; CDR3: CASSHPTANTEAFF
V: TRBV5-4; length: 16; CDR3: CASSSPTGVVTDTQYF
V: TRBV2; length: 14; CDR3: CASSIQGAIQPQHF
V: TRBV5-6; length: 14; CDR3: CASSRQTTNYGYTF
V: TRBV15; length: 16; CDR3: CATSRRIGQANEKLFF
V: TRBV28; length: 15; CDR3: CASTKAGDRYNEQFF
V: TRBV2; length: 16; CDR3: CASSDPLVGGRAEAFF
V: TRBV7-3; length: 14; CDR3: CASSPRQGATEAFF
V: TRBV6-1; length: 14; CDR3: CASSEFGRARGEYF
V: TRBV6-1; length: 12; CDR3: CASKLGPYGYTF
V: TRBV7-2; length: 15; CDR3: CASSFTGGPTDTQYF
V: TRBV9; length: 17; CDR3: CASSSPRGSSYNSPLHF
V: TRBV7-9; length: 15; CDR3: CASSSIGLGNQPQHF
V: TRBV5-1; length: 15; CDR3: CASSLGQVRNTEAFF